This is a list of T cell receptor beta chains from one sample in a study of beta chain bispecific antibodies for T cell cancers. The antigens of these receptors remain unknown. TCRdb independently ran MiXCR on the 5' RACE reads; one entry per CDR3 protein. Here the sample spans tens of thousands of distinct CDR3 sequences, around 2.4% being singletons. The sequenced sample was healthy donor T cells cultured with leukemia cells. The receptors come from a human donor in good health. Some clones in this sample may be carry-over from other donors' samples. The CDR3 runs from the conserved cysteine through the conserved F or W. The order of the fields is CDR3 protein, CDR3 DNA, V gene, J gene, D gene, clone size. D genes are given only for firm matches. Rows give clone size only sometimes, using once, few, many, or a class for an expanded clone.

CDR3aa: CASSLRGPSYEQYF; CDR3nt: TGTGCCAGCAGTTTGAGGGGACCCTCCTACGAGCAGTACTTC; v_gene: TRBV27; j_gene: TRBJ2-7; d_gene: NA; abundance: many
CDR3aa: CASSRGPGTFPGEQYF; CDR3nt: TGTGCCAGCAGCCGCGGGCCCGGGACCTTCCCGGGCGAGCAGTACTTC; v_gene: TRBV4-2; j_gene: TRBJ2-7; d_gene: NA; abundance: NA
CDR3aa: CASRLRLDRSTGELFF; CDR3nt: TGTGCCAGCAGGTTACGATTGGACAGAAGCACCGGGGAGCTGTTTTTT; v_gene: TRBV7-9; j_gene: TRBJ2-2; d_gene: NA; abundance: few
CDR3aa: CASSGGGSGEAFF; CDR3nt: TGTGCCAGCAGCGGGGGGGGTTCGGGTGAAGCTTTCTTT; v_gene: TRBV13; j_gene: TRBJ1-1; d_gene: NA; abundance: NA
CDR3aa: CASSLSFGLRGVINTEAFF; CDR3nt: TGCGCCAGCAGCTTGTCCTTTGGCCTACGGGGGGTGATCAACACTGAAGCTTTCTTT; v_gene: TRBV5-1; j_gene: TRBJ1-1; d_gene: NA; abundance: few
CDR3aa: CASSLGHPINEQFF; CDR3nt: TGCGCCAGCAGCTTGGGACACCCCATCAATGAGCAGTTCTTC; v_gene: TRBV5-1; j_gene: TRBJ2-1; d_gene: NA; abundance: many
CDR3aa: CSARQWNNEQFF; CDR3nt: TGCAGTGCTAGGCAGTGGAACAATGAGCAGTTCTTC; v_gene: TRBV20-1; j_gene: TRBJ2-1; d_gene: NA; abundance: many
CDR3aa: CSVEDLLGVRTEAFF; CDR3nt: TGCAGCGTTGAAGATCTCCTAGGGGTAAGAACTGAAGCTTTCTTT; v_gene: TRBV29-1; j_gene: TRBJ1-1; d_gene: NA; abundance: many
CDR3aa: CSVEFPGPHGYTF; CDR3nt: TGCAGCGTTGAATTCCCCGGTCCCCATGGCTACACCTTC; v_gene: TRBV29-1; j_gene: TRBJ1-2; d_gene: NA; abundance: many
CDR3aa: CASSHWDDRGIDTQYF; CDR3nt: TGTGCCAGCAGTCATTGGGATGACAGGGGTATTGATACGCAGTATTTT; v_gene: TRBV28; j_gene: TRBJ2-3; d_gene: TRBD1; abundance: many
CDR3aa: CASSDGVAAGVPLHF; CDR3nt: TGTGCCAGCAGTGATGGCGTGGCGGCTGGTGTACCCCTCCACTTT; v_gene: TRBV25-1; j_gene: TRBJ1-6; d_gene: NA; abundance: few
CDR3aa: CATKVTGENTEAFF; CDR3nt: TGTGCCACCAAAGTGACAGGGGAGAACACTGAAGCTTTCTTT; v_gene: TRBV7-3; j_gene: TRBJ1-1; d_gene: TRBD1; abundance: many
CDR3aa: CASRQRGTDTQYF; CDR3nt: TGTGCCAGCAGACAGAGGGGCACAGATACGCAGTATTTT; v_gene: TRBV14; j_gene: TRBJ2-3; d_gene: NA; abundance: many
CDR3aa: CSAYGQGPTDTQYF; CDR3nt: TGCAGTGCTTACGGACAGGGCCCCACAGATACGCAGTATTTT; v_gene: TRBV20-1; j_gene: TRBJ2-3; d_gene: TRBD1; abundance: many
CDR3aa: CASSSLSPETQYF; CDR3nt: TGCGCCAGCAGCTCTCTCAGCCCGGAGACCCAGTACTTC; v_gene: TRBV5-1; j_gene: TRBJ2-5; d_gene: NA; abundance: many
CDR3aa: CASSEGASYNSPLHF; CDR3nt: TGCGCCAGCAGCGAGGGTGCCTCCTATAATTCACCCCTCCACTTT; v_gene: TRBV5-1; j_gene: TRBJ1-6; d_gene: NA; abundance: many
CDR3aa: CASSLGRKREGTGELFF; CDR3nt: TGTGCCAGCAGCCTTGGAAGGAAAAGGGAAGGGACCGGGGAGCTGTTTTTT; v_gene: TRBV11-3; j_gene: TRBJ2-2; d_gene: NA; abundance: NA
CDR3aa: CASSFSGEEQYF; CDR3nt: TGTGCCAGCAGTTTTTCGGGGGAGGAGCAGTACTTC; v_gene: TRBV27; j_gene: TRBJ2-7; d_gene: NA; abundance: many
CDR3aa: CSVEEQGGGYTF; CDR3nt: TGCAGCGTTGAGGAACAGGGTGGCGGCTACACCTTC; v_gene: TRBV29-1; j_gene: TRBJ1-2; d_gene: NA; abundance: many
CDR3aa: CASSPAQLQFF; CDR3nt: TGTGCCAGCAGCCCCGCCCAACTGCAGTTCTTC; v_gene: TRBV12-3/TRBV12-4; j_gene: TRBJ2-1; d_gene: NA; abundance: many
CDR3aa: CASSTSLGYTF; CDR3nt: TGTGCCAGCAGCACATCCCTAGGCTACACCTTC; v_gene: TRBV9; j_gene: TRBJ1-2; d_gene: NA; abundance: many
CDR3aa: CASSTDLSSGNTIYF; CDR3nt: TGCGCCAGCAGCACCGACTTAAGCTCTGGAAACACCATATATTTT; v_gene: TRBV4-1; j_gene: TRBJ1-3; d_gene: NA; abundance: medium-sized
CDR3aa: CASSWAGTEAFF; CDR3nt: TGTGCCAGTAGCTGGGCGGGGACTGAAGCTTTCTTT; v_gene: TRBV19; j_gene: TRBJ1-1; d_gene: NA; abundance: few
CDR3aa: CASSFTTSLAGGPVSYNEQFF; CDR3nt: TGCGCCAGCAGTTTTACGACCTCACTAGCGGGGGGGCCGGTCTCCTACAATGAGCAGTTCTTC; v_gene: TRBV5-1; j_gene: TRBJ2-1; d_gene: TRBD2; abundance: many
CDR3aa: CASSLKAGSYNSPLHF; CDR3nt: TGCGCCAGCAGCTTGAAGGCAGGCTCCTATAATTCACCCCTCCACTTT; v_gene: TRBV5-1; j_gene: TRBJ1-6; d_gene: NA; abundance: many
CDR3aa: CSVEGLGHRDEVYTEAFF; CDR3nt: TGCAGCGTTGAAGGACTGGGACACCGCGATGAGGTATACACTGAAGCTTTCTTT; v_gene: TRBV29-1; j_gene: TRBJ1-1; d_gene: NA; abundance: many
CDR3aa: CSAPRAEQYF; CDR3nt: TGCAGTGCTCCAAGGGCAGAGCAGTACTTC; v_gene: TRBV20-1; j_gene: TRBJ2-7; d_gene: NA; abundance: NA